This TCR beta chain emerged from a study of PD-L1 blockade in urothelial cancer. Study-wide context: Patients with male sex and bladder-origin urothelial cancer accounted for about 85% of the roughly 29 enrolled. Overall study findings and caveats: Durable-benefit cases showed more tumor-associated blood clone expansion at 3 weeks.

V was pared by 5 bases and J by 3 bases, with 8 bases between. Germline CDR1 is SGHTA and CDR2 is FQGNSA. The CDR3 is 13 amino acids. Comments on this clone: Its antigen is not known.

Data came from immunoSEQ multiplex PCR; TCRdb stores just in-frame clones and leaves some out. The repertoire holds about 42,000 clones, roughly four fifths seen once, with about 2.9% in the top ten. The source was PBMCs, collected around atezolizumab (anti-PD-L1) treatment. The chain employs TRBV7-2 and TRBJ2-1; D may be TRBD2 (5 bases). The TCR was taken from a man between 70 and 80 years old with urothelial cancer. Here the CDR3 reads CASSPRGYNEQFF. The CDR3 nucleotides read TGTGCCAGCAGCCCCCGGGGCTACAATGAGCAGTTCTTC.